One and the same sample provided the 17 T cell receptor beta chains below, sequenced in a study of T cells in Graves' hyperthyroidism and ophthalmopathy (dated by TCRdb to between 2018 and 2020). Libraries were constructed by multiplex PCR. Reads for this sample came from an Illumina HiSeq 2000. The TCR beta CDR3 regions were amplified from the RNA transcripts. A first-round RT-PCR of the TCR CDR3 used the HTBI primer set with the Qiagen OneStep RT-PCR kit. The public reads were reprocessed in TCRdb via fastp at Q25 and MiXCR, keeping in-frame beta chains. Each entry is one CDR3 protein sequence, shown with its most common DNA and genes. The sample contains about 320,000 distinct CDR3 sequences, around 17% of them found a single time. The biggest ten clones account for approximately 35% of the sample. Sample: blood. The receptors derive from a man younger than 45 with Graves' hyperthyroidism.

There are many counts of this clonotype. The V call is TRBV5-1, the J call TRBJ2-3; D perhaps matches TRBD1 (6 bases). The CDR3 is made up of 17 amino acids. Trimming removed 0 bases at V and 4 bases at J, with 18 bases between. Germline loops: CDR1 SGHRS, CDR2 YFSETQ. CDR3 sequence reads: CASSLEGLQGGSDTQYF. In DNA, the CDR3 is TGCGCCAGCAGCTTGGAAGGTCTCCAAGGGGGATCAGATACGCAGTATTTT. Full variable domain (remainder filled in from reference TRBV5-1 and TRBJ2-3): KAGVTQTPRYLIKTRGQQVTLSCSPISGHRSVSWYQQTPGQGLQFLFEYFSETQRNKGNFPGRFSGRQFSNSRSEMNVSTLELGDSALYLCASSLEGLQGGSDTQYFGPGTRLTVL.

This clonotype occurred a few times. The rearrangement uses TRBV20-1 and TRBJ1-6; TRBD1 matches 10 bases. The CDR3 is 17 amino acids. Per the germline V gene, CDR1 is DFQATT and CDR2 is SNEGSKA (reference sequence). The CDR3 protein is CAISGTGERAYNSPLHF. The CDR3 DNA sequence: TGCGCAATCTCCGGGACAGGGGAACGGGCCTATAATTCACCCCTCCACTTT.

This clonotype appeared a few times. The V and J genes are TRBV27 and TRBJ1-6; maybe TRBD1 (6 bases). The CDR3 covers 14 residues. Between the trimmed V and J ends, which lost 5 bases and 8 bases, there was a span of 13 bases. Germline V gene data show CDR1 as MNHEY and CDR2 as SMNVEV (reference sequence). The CDR3 protein is CASSPGQRDSPLHF. DNA for the CDR3: TGTGCCAGCAGTCCCGGACAGAGGGATTCACCCCTCCACTTT.

This clonotype has a handful of counts. CDR3 sequence reads: CASSSSSVISYNEQFF. DNA of the CDR3: TGTGCCAGCAGCTCATCTAGCGTGATCTCCTACAATGAGCAGTTCTTC. This chain joins TRBV7-9 and TRBJ2-1; D perhaps matches TRBD2 (6 bases). Germline V gene lookup returns CDR1 SEHNR and CDR2 FQNEAQ (reference sequence). Trimming pared 4 bases from V and 0 bases from J, leaving 13 bases between. The CDR3 is 16 residues long.

This clonotype has a count of ten or more. This chain links TRBV2 with TRBJ2-1; 8 positions match TRBD2. This CDR3 region has 15 residues. Germline values: CDR1 SNHLY, CDR2 FYNNEI. With 9 bases clipped from V and 4 bases from J, the junction kept 11 bases outside the gene matches. The CDR3 coding sequence is TGTGCCAGGCTCGAGGGGCGGGAGGTTTACAATGAGCAGTTCTTC. Translated, it gives CARLEGREVYNEQFF.

This clonotype was found many times. The gene calls are TRBV20-1 and TRBJ1-1; 8 nucleotides align to TRBD1. The germline V gene has CDR1 DFQATT and CDR2 SNEGSKA (reference sequence). V shed 4 bases and J 1 base; nucleotides not matched to a gene: 11. This CDR3 comprises 16 residues. The DNA of the CDR3 is TGCAGTGCTAACGGACAGGGTTTATATCGGAACACTGAAGCTTTCTTT. Residues: CSANGQGLYRNTEAFF.

This clonotype has a count of ten or more. CDR3 DNA: TGTGCCTGGAGTAGCTTGGCGGGAGCGAGTAATGAGCAGTTCTTC. Its translation: CAWSSLAGASNEQFF. This sequence joins TRBV30 and TRBJ2-1, with TRBD2 identical over 7 bases. The CDR3 spans 15 residues. Per the germline V gene, CDR1 is GTSNPN and CDR2 is SVGIG (reference sequence). The V segment lost 2 bases and the J segment 7 bases; nucleotides outside the gene matches: 11.

This clonotype was observed many times. The rearrangement joins TRBV11-1 to TRBJ2-1; TRBD2 matches at 7 bases. V lost 5 bases to trimming and J lost 0 bases; unmatched junction nucleotides: 19. From germline, CDR1 is SGHAT and CDR2 FQDESV (reference sequence). This CDR3 region has 20 residues. CDR3 amino acids: CASSRGGLAGPPPSYNEQFF. CDR3 DNA sequence: TGTGCCAGCAGCCGTGGGGGGTTAGCGGGCCCCCCGCCCTCCTACAATGAGCAGTTCTTC.

This rearrangement joins TRBV5-1 to TRBJ1-4; no clear D. The germline V gene encodes CDR1 SGHRS and CDR2 YFSETQ. There are 13 residues in the CDR3. Between the trimmed V and J ends, which lost 6 bases and 10 bases, there was a span of 16 bases. For the CDR3, the DNA is TGCGCCAGCACGGATACCACCCTGCGAAAACTGTTTTTT. Its protein product is CASTDTTLRKLFF.

This clonotype was recorded at least ten times. The V gene is TRBV27, the J gene TRBJ2-1; 9 nucleotides match TRBD2. Germline CDR1 is MNHEY and CDR2 is SMNVEV (reference sequence). The CDR3 contains 15 residues. Losses at the gene ends were 4 bases for V and 7 bases for J; bases not matched to a gene: 8. In nucleotides, the CDR3 is TGTGCCAGCAGTTACCTAGCGGGGTCTAAAAATGAGCAGTTCTTC. Translating it yields CASSYLAGSKNEQFF.

V is TRBV28 and J is TRBJ2-4, with 9 bases lining up with TRBD2. J was trimmed by 4 bases and V by 6 bases; bases with no gene match: 7. Germline V gene sequence: CDR1 MDHEN, CDR2 SYDVKM. CDR3 length equals 15 residues. This chain's CDR3 is CASSSAGGRKNIQYF. The CDR3 DNA reads as TGTGCCAGCAGCAGCGCGGGGGGGCGGAAAAACATTCAGTACTTC.

This clonotype was recorded many times. This chain links TRBV7-3 with TRBJ2-3, with D possibly matching TRBD2 (6 bases). Trimming stripped 7 bases from V and 6 bases from J, with 14 bases between. In germline, CDR1 is SGHTA, CDR2 FQGTGA. The CDR3 runs to 13 residues. As DNA, the CDR3 is TGTGCCAGCACGCGGACAAGCGGGGATACGCAGTATTTT. As protein: CASTRTSGDTQYF.

This clonotype was seen many times. The rearrangement joins TRBV2 to TRBJ2-5; D may be TRBD1 or TRBD2 (5 bases each). Trimming cost V 7 bases and J 4 bases, with 16 bases left between them. Germline V gene data show CDR1 as SNHLY and CDR2 as FYNNEI. The length of the CDR3 is 14 residues. CDR3 loop: CASKKVRGAETQYF. The CDR3 nucleotides are TGTGCCAGCAAGAAAGTAAGAGGGGCAGAGACCCAGTACTTC.

This clonotype was counted a few times. V is TRBV27 and J is TRBJ2-3; D gene ambiguous. Trimming left V 2 bases short and J 7 bases short, with 10 bases between. The CDR3 spans 13 residues. Germline V gene data show CDR1 as MNHEY and CDR2 as SMNVEV (reference sequence). The CDR3 DNA is TGTGCCAGCAGTTTACAAAAACAGTATACGCAGTATTTT. Its translation: CASSLQKQYTQYF.

The table lists this clonotype with many counts. The chain recombines TRBV28 with TRBJ2-1; D gene uncertain. The germline V gene has CDR1 MDHEN and CDR2 SYDVKM. CDR3 size: 14 residues. Trimming stripped 3 bases from V and 3 bases from J, with 9 bases between. In DNA form, the CDR3 reads TGTGCCAGCAGTTTTCGGCGGAACTACAATGAGCAGTTCTTC. It is translated as CASSFRRNYNEQFF.

This clonotype was seen a few times. The chain links TRBV7-6 to TRBJ2-1, with D tentatively TRBD2 (5 bases). Trimming pared 1 base from V and 9 bases from J, leaving 13 bases between. This CDR3 has 14 amino acids. From germline, CDR1 is SGHVS and CDR2 FNYEAQ. The CDR3 DNA follows: TGTGCCAGCAGCTTAGATTCGAGGGCTCGTGAGCAGTTCTTC. It codes for CASSLDSRAREQFF.

This clonotype was observed at least ten times. The V call is TRBV28, the J call TRBJ2-4; D unclear. Germline CDR1 and CDR2: MDHEN and SYDVKM. The CDR3 sequence is 13 residues long. Trimming removed 8 bases from V and 7 bases from J, with 15 bases in between. In DNA, the CDR3 is TGTGCCAGCGTTACCCCGTCGAGGAACATTCAGTACTTC. It translates to CASVTPSRNIQYF.